This T cell receptor (beta chain) was retrieved from a study of breast tumors, draining lymph nodes, adjacent tissues (dated by TCRdb to 2016 to 2018). About the full investigation: The study compared TCR beta repertoires across tumor, adjacent nontumor tissue and axillary lymph nodes from breast cancer patients. In human breast cancer, the study set out to assess how tumor, surrounding tissue and draining lymph node repertoires relate to one another and whether T cells might be exchanged between them. The investigation overall reported the following: The data were judged consistent with most tumor T cells deriving from the lymph node and then expanding within tumor tissue. In luminal-like breast cancer, tumor and nontumor tissue repertoires resembled each other significantly more than in basal-like breast cancer. Tumors showed preferential V and J gene usage, and their T-cell repertoire diversity fell below that of lymph nodes yet above that of nontumor tissue. The conclusion that tumor T cells originate in lymph nodes was presented as consistent with a hypothesis rather than as directly demonstrated.

Sequencing took place on an Illumina HiSeq 2000. TCR beta chain libraries were generated by multiplex PCR amplification. The amplified TCR beta chain products were analyzed by high-throughput sequencing. TCRdb reworked the public reads: Q25 trimming with fastp, MiXCR clone assembly, productive beta chains retained. Rows matching on CDR3 protein sequence are summarized as one entry with the most common DNA and genes. Here the sample has about 14,000 distinct CDR3 sequences; 50% to 70% occur a single time. Of the sample, about 30% is held by the ten largest clones. The CDR3 contains 15 residues, cysteine and phenylalanine counted. This entry keeps only the CDR3 DNA: 45 bases, framed from base 1. CDR1 and CDR2 are drawn from the germline V gene: SGHTA, FQGNSA. Germline trimming: 1 base from V, 3 bases from J; junction bases outside gene matches: 5. Adjacent samples consisted of nontumor breast tissue surrounding the tumor.

This clonotype is considered medium-sized (0.01 to 0.1%). Which antigen it targets is not known. No much larger clone is present one base from it, and per-base qualities are unavailable. The V and J genes are TRBV7-2 and TRBJ2-7, with 8 junctional bases fitting TRBD2. The receptor was derived from a female donor with breast cancer. Some clones in this sample may be carry-over from other donors' samples. Sample: tumor-adjacent breast tissue. The CDR3 region has the sequence CASSLGSGTSYEQYF. The DNA is TGTGCCAGCAGCTTAGGTTCGGGGACTAGCTACGAGCAGTACTTC.